This TCR beta chain was documented in a study of blood T cell repertoires in COVID-19. Study-level background: Acute and convalescent COVID-19 samples came from the United States, Italy and Spain. PBMCs, B-cell-depleted T cells, or T cells were the source of the cDNA or gDNA that made up the material.

As originally analysed: Amplified reference gene primers provided the basis for estimating nucleated cell counts. Profiling relied on immunoSEQ multiplex PCR, and the TCRdb table lists in-frame clones only, not all of them. For V, J and clone size, that table is used; D and trimming come from the DNA. The repertoire holds 89,000 or so clones, 85% seen once, with 38% in the top ten. The CDR3 has 16 amino acids. Germline-derived CDR1 and CDR2 are MNHEY and SVGEGT. V gave up 6 bases and J gave up 6 bases, with 23 bases separating them. Sequencing was done on a sample of peripheral blood. The sequence was collected from a man older than 75 with acute or convalescent COVID-19. The V gene is TRBV6-2 or TRBV6-3, the J gene TRBJ1-1; no clear D. The CDR3 region has the DNA TGTGCCAGCAGGTACCACCATGGGCCTGTAAAAGCTGAAGCTTTCTTT. Translation: CASRYHHGPVKAEAFF.